Following are 11 T cell receptor beta chains from one sample sequenced in a study of T cell responses to AZD1222 COVID-19 vaccine. Sequencing was performed with immunoSEQ multiplex PCR; in TCRdb, only in-frame clones are kept and a portion is missing. The sample consists of 25,000 to 30,000 clones, around 90% of them appearing once. The sequenced sample was peripheral blood, obtained on day 0 of AZD1222 vaccination. Source of these receptors: an adult in good health.

In this sample, this clone turned up once. V and J are TRBV5-4 and TRBJ2-1, with 7 bases lining up with TRBD1. Germline values: CDR1 SGHNT, CDR2 YYREEE (reference sequence). Trimming cost V 4 bases and J 4 bases; bases outside gene matches: 8. The CDR3 is 15 residues long. The CDR3 bases are TGTGCCAGCAGCGTTGGGACAGAGAATTACAATGAGCAGTTCTTC. Translated, it gives CASSVGTENYNEQFF.

The chain has TRBV3-1 (or the pseudogene TRBV3-2) and TRBJ1-4, with D possibly matching TRBD1 (6 bases). The CDR3 covers 13 residues. Trimming shortened V by 4 bases and J by 6 bases, and 9 bases separated the two germline ends. Germline V gene data show CDR1 as LGHDT and CDR2 as YNNKEL (reference sequence). CDR3 DNA: TGTGCCAGCAGCCCCTGGACAGATGAAAAACTGTTTTTT. Its translation: CASSPWTDEKLFF.

The chain recombines TRBV5-6 with TRBJ1-6, with a possible D match to TRBD1 (5 bases). Germline V lookup: CDR1 SGHDT, CDR2 YYEEEE. The CDR3 has 15 amino acids. V lost 7 bases and J lost 0, with 11 bases in between. CDR3 bases: TGTGCCAGCGGGGGGTGGAGCTCCTATAATTCACCCCTCCACTTT. Its translation: CASGGWSSYNSPLHF.

This chain's CDR3 is CSVGRTLNTEAFF. The CDR3 nucleotides read TGCAGCGTTGGTAGAACCTTGAACACTGAAGCTTTCTTT. The V gene is TRBV29-1, the J gene TRBJ1-1; D remains unclear. From germline, CDR1 is SQVTM and CDR2 ANQGSEA. V was cut by 4 bases and J by 0 bases, with 9 bases left in between. The CDR3 consists of 13 residues.

J is TRBJ2-7 and V is TRBV6-5; perhaps TRBD2 as D (6 bases). The CDR3 is made up of 13 amino acids. Trimming stripped 8 bases from V and 6 bases from J, with 17 bases between. CDR1 MNHEY and CDR2 SVGAGI come from the germline V gene. The CDR3 DNA follows: TGTGCCAGCGTCGACGGCGGGAAAGGCGAGCAGTACTTC. This encodes CASVDGGKGEQYF.

This sequence joins TRBV19 and TRBJ1-3, with 8 bases identical to TRBD1. The CDR3 is made up of 14 amino acids. V dropped 10 bases and J dropped 4; count of bases not matched to a gene: 9. The germline CDR1 and CDR2 sequences are LNHDA and SQIVND (reference sequence). The CDR3 DNA reads TGTGCCACCACTTGGACAGGGCCGGGAAACACCATATATTTT. As protein: CATTWTGPGNTIYF.

This chain connects TRBV2 to TRBJ1-3; 7 nucleotides agree with TRBD1. The CDR3 is 12 residues long. The junction had 11 bases not matched to a gene; V was cut back by 7 bases and J by 14 bases. In germline, CDR1 is SNHLY, CDR2 FYNNEI. The CDR3 DNA reads TGTGCCAGCACATCTTCAGGGGGGCTCGTATATTTT. Residues: CASTSSGGLVYF.

The chain combines TRBV5-1 with TRBJ2-2, with TRBD2 matching over 13 bases. This CDR3 spans 18 amino acids. V was clipped by 3 bases and J by 1 base; unmatched bases: 6. Germline V gene lookup returns CDR1 SGHRS and CDR2 YFSETQ. CDR3 DNA: TGCGCCAGCAGCTATGAGACTAGCGGGAGGCTGAACACCGGGGAGCTGTTTTTT. Protein: CASSYETSGRLNTGELFF.

The chain is built from TRBV28 and TRBJ1-4; possibly TRBD1 for D (5 bases). The CDR3 is 18 residues long. Trimming took 7 bases from V and 3 from J, leaving 24 bases between them. In germline, CDR1 is MDHEN, CDR2 SYDVKM. The CDR3: CASTPWSIGGRPNEKLFF. DNA for the CDR3: TGTGCCAGCACTCCATGGTCCATCGGGGGACGACCTAATGAAAAACTGTTTTTT.

J is TRBJ1-2 and V is TRBV2, with TRBD1 matching over 7 bases. CDR3 length: 15 residues. Germline CDR1 is SNHLY and CDR2 is FYNNEI. V gave up 4 bases and J gave up 2 bases; unmatched junction bases: 7. The CDR3 nucleotides read TGTGCCAGCAGTGTTAACAGGGGACACAACTATGGCTACACCTTC. Amino acid sequence: CASSVNRGHNYGYTF.

This chain links TRBV28 with TRBJ2-1, with D perhaps TRBD2 (5 bases). V was trimmed by 3 bases and J by 7 bases, leaving 19 bases between them. The CDR3 is 16 residues long. CDR1 and CDR2 (germline): MDHEN, SYDVKM. CDR3 nucleotides: TGTGCCAGCAGTTTGGGGAAAGGGAGAGGTATGAATGAGCAGTTCTTC. Protein: CASSLGKGRGMNEQFF.